This T cell receptor (beta chain) comes out of a study of human T cells and chemical hapten exposure. The time point was: patch test 2, 6 weeks after DPC sensitization. Treatment specified: therapeutic diphenylcyclopropenone sensitization with weekly scalp DPC. Extraction yielded total RNA from whole blood (unfractionated). TCRdb passed the RACE reads through MiXCR, listing each CDR3 protein once. In the table there are a few hundred thousand distinct CDR3 sequences, about 6.3% of which are singletons. The V and J ends lost 2 bases and 4 bases, in that order; junction bases with no gene match: 4. The CDR3 is made up of 16 amino acids. Germline V gene lookup returns CDR1 SGHRS and CDR2 YFSETQ. This clonotype has more than one count but fewer than ten.

The material sequenced was whole blood, taken in connection with sensitization to the hapten diphenylcyclopropenone (DPC). The receptor's source is a woman aged 18-29 years with alopecia areata. Some clones in this sample may be carry-over from other donors' samples. V is TRBV5-1 and J is TRBJ2-2; TRBD2 agrees at 11 bases. CDR3 nucleotides: TGCGCCAGCAGCTTCGGACTAGCGGGTTCCACCGGGGAGCTGTTTTTT. Its translation is CASSFGLAGSTGELFF.